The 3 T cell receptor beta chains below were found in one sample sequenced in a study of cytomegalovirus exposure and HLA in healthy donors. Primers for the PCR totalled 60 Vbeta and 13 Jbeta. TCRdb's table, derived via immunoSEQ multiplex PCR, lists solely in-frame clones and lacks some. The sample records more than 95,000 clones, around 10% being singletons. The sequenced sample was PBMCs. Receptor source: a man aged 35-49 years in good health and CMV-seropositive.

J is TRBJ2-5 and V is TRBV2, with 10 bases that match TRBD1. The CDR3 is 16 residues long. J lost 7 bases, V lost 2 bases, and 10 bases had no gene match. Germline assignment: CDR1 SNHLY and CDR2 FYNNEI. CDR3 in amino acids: CASSERTGGFLGTQYF. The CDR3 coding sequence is TGTGCCAGCAGTGAAAGGACAGGGGGTTTTCTTGGGACCCAGTACTTC.

As DNA, the CDR3 is TGTGCCAGCAAAGCTGGGCAGGGGGCCCTCGCGCAGTACTTC. This gives the protein CASKAGQGALAQYF. This chain joins TRBV2 and TRBJ2-7; 8 bases map to TRBD1. Germline V gives CDR1 SNHLY, CDR2 FYNNEI. The CDR3 totals 14 residues. Trimming at V came to 7 bases and at J to 9 bases, leaving 14 bases not matched to a gene.

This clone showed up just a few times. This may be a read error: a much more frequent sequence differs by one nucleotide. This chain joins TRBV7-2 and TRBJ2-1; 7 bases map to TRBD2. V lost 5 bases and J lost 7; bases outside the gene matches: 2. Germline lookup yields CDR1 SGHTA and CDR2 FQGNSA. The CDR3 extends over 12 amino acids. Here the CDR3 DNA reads TGTGCCAGCAGCATTAGCGGGAATGAGCAGTTCTTC. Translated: CASSISGNEQFF. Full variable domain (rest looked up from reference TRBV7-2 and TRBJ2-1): GAGVSQSPSNKVTEKGKDVELRCDPISGHTALYWYRQSLGQGLEFLIYFQGNSAPDKSGLPSDRFSAERTGGSVSTLTIQRTQQEDSAVYLCASSISGNEQFFGPGTRLTVL.